This T cell receptor beta chain emerged from a study of molecular identifiers for immune sequencing clone quantification. Sorting defined naive CD8 T cells as CD8+CD4-CCR7+CD45RA+. With listed TCR primers and previously described methods, bulk TCR libraries were prepared. TCRdb processed the PCR reads anew with MiXCR; each CDR3 protein has one entry. The top ten hold around 0.78% of the sample, which has around 470,000 distinct CDR3 sequences, about 25% seen once. This clonotype occurred many times. There are 13 residues in the CDR3. Germline V gives CDR1 SGHDN, CDR2 FVKESK. The V end lost 2 bases, the J end lost 2 bases, and 6 bases lay between the germline ends.

V and J are TRBV14 and TRBJ1-2, with D unresolved. The sequence was collected from a human donor in good health. Some libraries in this study had Jurkat cell RNA spiked in. The sequencing input was naive CD8+ T cells from blood, with Jurkat cell RNA spiked in. The subset denotes: FACS-sorted CD8+CD4-CCR7+CD45RA+ naive T cells. In nucleotides, the CDR3 is TGTGCCAGCAGCCAAACAGACAACTATGGCTACACCTTC. Amino acids: CASSQTDNYGYTF.